This entry concerns a single T cell receptor (beta chain). CDR3 length equals 14 residues. V lost 4 bases and J lost 5, with 15 bases in between. Germline lookup yields CDR1 MNHEY and CDR2 SVGAGI. This sample was included in a study of blood T cell repertoires in COVID-19. Recruitment covered roughly 24 US areas and drew participants whose ages spanned roughly 18 to 100 years. Cohort assignment relied on participant-reported clinical history. Produced via immunoSEQ multiplex PCR; TCRdb's table is partial and in-frame only. The profile shows 490,000 or so clones, more than 85% of them singletons. Sequencing was performed on PBMCs or T cells enriched from blood (not recorded which). This TCR came from a woman aged 55-69 years who had recovered from COVID-19. The chain recombines TRBV6-5 with TRBJ2-7; tentatively, D is TRBD2 (6 bases). CDR3 sequence reads: CASSSSLGGNEQYF. The CDR3 DNA reads as TGTGCCAGCAGTTCCTCTCTGGGGGGAAACGAGCAGTACTTC.